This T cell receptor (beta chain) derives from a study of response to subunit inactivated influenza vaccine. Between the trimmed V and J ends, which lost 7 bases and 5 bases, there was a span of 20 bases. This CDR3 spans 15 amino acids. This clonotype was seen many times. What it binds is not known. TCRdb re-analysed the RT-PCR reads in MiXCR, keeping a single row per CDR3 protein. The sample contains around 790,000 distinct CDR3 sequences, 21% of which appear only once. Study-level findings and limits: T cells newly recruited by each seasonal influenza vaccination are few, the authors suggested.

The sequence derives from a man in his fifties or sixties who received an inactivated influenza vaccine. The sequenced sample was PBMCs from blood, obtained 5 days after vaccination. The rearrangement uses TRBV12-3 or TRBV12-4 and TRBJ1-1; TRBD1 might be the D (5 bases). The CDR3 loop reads CASTPDVVGQTEAFF. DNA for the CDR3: TGTGCCAGCACCCCCGACGTCGTCGGACAAACTGAAGCTTTCTTT.